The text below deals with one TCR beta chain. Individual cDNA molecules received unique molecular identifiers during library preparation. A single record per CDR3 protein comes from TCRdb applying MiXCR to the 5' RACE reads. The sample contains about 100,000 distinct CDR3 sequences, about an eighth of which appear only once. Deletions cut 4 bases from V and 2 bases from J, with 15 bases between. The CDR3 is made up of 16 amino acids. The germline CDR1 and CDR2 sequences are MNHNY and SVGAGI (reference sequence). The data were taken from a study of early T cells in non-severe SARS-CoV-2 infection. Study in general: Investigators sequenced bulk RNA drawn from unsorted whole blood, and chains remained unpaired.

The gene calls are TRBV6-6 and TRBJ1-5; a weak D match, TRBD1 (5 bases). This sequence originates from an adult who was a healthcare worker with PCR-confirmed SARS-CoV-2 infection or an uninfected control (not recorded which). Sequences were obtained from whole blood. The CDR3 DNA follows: TGTGCCAGCAGTTCGGTCAGGGAACAGGGCAATCAGCCCCAGCATTTT. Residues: CASSSVREQGNQPQHF.